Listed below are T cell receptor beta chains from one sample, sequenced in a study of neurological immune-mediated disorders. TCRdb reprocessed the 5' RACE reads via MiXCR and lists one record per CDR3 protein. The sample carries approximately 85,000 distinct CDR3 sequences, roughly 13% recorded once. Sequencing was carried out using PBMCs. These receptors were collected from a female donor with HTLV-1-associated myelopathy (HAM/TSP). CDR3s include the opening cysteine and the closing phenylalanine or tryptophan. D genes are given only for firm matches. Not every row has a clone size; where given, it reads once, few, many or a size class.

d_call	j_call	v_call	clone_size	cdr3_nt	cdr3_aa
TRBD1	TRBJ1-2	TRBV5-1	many	TGCGCCAGCAGCTTCGGGACAGCCTATGGCTACACCTTC	CASSFGTAYGYTF
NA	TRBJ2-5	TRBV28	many	TGTGCCAGCAGTCCGACAGGGAGGGAGACCCAGTACTTC	CASSPTGRETQYF
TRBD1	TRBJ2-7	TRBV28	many	TGTGCCAGCAGTTTATTTAAGGGGGCGCCCGAGCAGTACTTC	CASSLFKGAPEQYF
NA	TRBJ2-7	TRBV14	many	TGTGCCAGCAGCCAACCGAGACGGCCCTACGAGCAGTACTTC	CASSQPRRPYEQYF
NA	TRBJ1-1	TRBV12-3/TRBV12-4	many	TGTGCCAGCAGTTTAGTGGGGTACACTGAAGCTTTCTTT	CASSLVGYTEAFF
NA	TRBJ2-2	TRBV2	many	TGTGCCAGCAGCCCAGTGGGCCTCAATCCGGGGGAGCTGTTTTTT	CASSPVGLNPGELFF
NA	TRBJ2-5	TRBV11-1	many	TGTGCCAGCAGCTGGGCAGCTCGTTGGGGGGAGACCCAGTACTTC	CASSWAARWGETQYF
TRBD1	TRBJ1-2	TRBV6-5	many	TGTGCCAGCAGTTACGGCCTGACAGGGTTTGGGGGCTACACCTTC	CASSYGLTGFGGYTF
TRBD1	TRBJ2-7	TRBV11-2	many	TGTGCCAGCAGCTTAGGGGGACAGGGTGCCTATTTTGGTTACGAGCAGTACTTC	CASSLGGQGAYFGYEQYF
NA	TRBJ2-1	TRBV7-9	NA	TGTGCCAGCAGCTTAGCGGGATTCTTAGTAGCGCATGAGCAGTTCTTC	CASSLAGFLVAHEQFF
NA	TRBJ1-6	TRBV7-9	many	TGTGCCAGCAGTTCAGGACTCTCCTATAATTCACCCCTCCACTTT	CASSSGLSYNSPLHF
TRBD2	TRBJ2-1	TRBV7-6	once	TGTGCCAGCAGCTTCTTCACAACTAGCGGGGGGGGATACAATGAGCAGTTCTTC	CASSFFTTSGGGYNEQFF
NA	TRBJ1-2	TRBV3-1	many	TGTGCCAGCAGCCAAGTTGATCGAGACTATGGCTACACCTTC	CASSQVDRDYGYTF
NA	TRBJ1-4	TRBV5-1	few	TGCGCCAGCAGCTTGATGCGGGATAAAGATGAAAAACTGTTTTTT	CASSLMRDKDEKLFF
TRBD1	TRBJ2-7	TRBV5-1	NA	TGCGCCAGCAGAGAGGGGGACAGGGGCTACGAGCAGTACTTC	CASREGDRGYEQYF
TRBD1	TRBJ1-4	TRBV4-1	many	TGCGCCAGCAGCCAAGACAGGGGGAGGAATGAAAAACTGTTTTTT	CASSQDRGRNEKLFF
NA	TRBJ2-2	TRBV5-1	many	TGCGCCAGCAAAGGCGGGGGACAGAACACCGGGGAGCTGTTTTTT	CASKGGGQNTGELFF
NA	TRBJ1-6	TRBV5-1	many	TGCGCCAGCGGGCAGGACAGTTTGAATTCACCCCTCCACTTT	CASGQDSLNSPLHF
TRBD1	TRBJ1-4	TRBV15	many	TGTGCCACCAGCAGGGCAGGGGGCGAAAAACTGTTTTTT	CATSRAGGEKLFF
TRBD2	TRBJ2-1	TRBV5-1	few	TGCGCCTCCTGGGGGGGGACCCGGGACAATGAGCAGTTCTTC	CASWGGTRDNEQFF
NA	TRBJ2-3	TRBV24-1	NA	TGTGCCAGTGATCCTGGACAGCCCAACACAGATACGCAGTATTTT	CASDPGQPNTDTQYF
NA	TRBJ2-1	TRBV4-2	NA	TGTGCCAGCAGCCAAGATGACGTGGGCGCCTATAATGAGCAGTTCTTC	CASSQDDVGAYNEQFF
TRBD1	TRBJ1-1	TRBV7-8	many	TGTGCCAGCAGCGCCGGACAGGGAGTTGAAGCTTTCTTT	CASSAGQGVEAFF
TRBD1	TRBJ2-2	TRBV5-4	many	TGTGCCAGCAGCTTACCAGGGGGAAGTGTCACCGGGGAGCTGTTTTTT	CASSLPGGSVTGELFF
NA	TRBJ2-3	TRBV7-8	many	TGTGCCAGCAGTCAGGGGATTGCAATGGCAGATACGCAGTATTTT	CASSQGIAMADTQYF
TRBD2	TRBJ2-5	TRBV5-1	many	TGCGCCAGCAGCTTAATCGCGGCGGGAGCGGAAGAGACCCAGTACTTC	CASSLIAAGAEETQYF
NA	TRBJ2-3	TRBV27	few	TGTGCCAGCAGCTCGCGGGGACTTACCGCAGATACGCAGTATTTT	CASSSRGLTADTQYF
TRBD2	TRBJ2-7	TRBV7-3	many	TGTGCCAGCAGCTCCGCCAGCGGGGTCTACGAGCAGTACTTC	CASSSASGVYEQYF
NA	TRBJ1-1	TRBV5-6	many	TGTGCCAGCAGCGTCGACAGCAATACTGAAGCTTTCTTT	CASSVDSNTEAFF
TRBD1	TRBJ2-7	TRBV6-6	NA	TGTGCCAGCAGGACAGGGGGTACCCCACACGAGCAGTACTTC	CASRTGGTPHEQYF
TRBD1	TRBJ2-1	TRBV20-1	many	TGCAGTGCTATCACAGGACAGGGCTACAATGAGCAGTTCTTC	CSAITGQGYNEQFF
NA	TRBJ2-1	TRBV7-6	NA	TGTGCCAGAAGTCTGGGGTTGCGGGGGCTACGTTACAATGAGCAGTTCTTC	CARSLGLRGLRYNEQFF
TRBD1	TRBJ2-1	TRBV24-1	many	TGTGCCACCAGTGATGTCGGCACAGGGGTCAATGAGCAGTTCTTC	CATSDVGTGVNEQFF